These 15 T cell receptor beta chains originate from one sample sequenced in a study of spatial heterogeneity in lung cancer. Stated time point: sample taken at primary tumor resection. Sequencing covered unsorted whole RNA taken from tumor, nontumor lung or frozen PBMC. TCRdb reanalysed the 5' RACE reads using MiXCR and keeps one entry per CDR3 protein. The sample contains roughly 60,000 distinct CDR3 sequences, about 8% of which appear only once. The sample here was PBMCs, taken at surgery. The receptors shown here come from a female donor with early-stage non-small cell lung cancer.

This clonotype came up many times. The rearrangement uses TRBV24-1 and TRBJ2-1, with D hard to call. V was trimmed by 4 bases and J by 0 bases, leaving 6 bases between them. Germline V CDR1 and CDR2: KGHDR, SFDVKD. This CDR3 has 14 residues. CDR3 loop: CATSDASSYNEQFF. In nucleotides, the CDR3 is TGTGCCACCAGTGACGCGAGCTCCTACAATGAGCAGTTCTTC.

This chain links TRBV27 with TRBJ2-3; TRBD2 matches at 8 bases. V trimming: 5 bases; J trimming: 1 base; junction bases outside the gene matches: 5. CDR1 is MNHEY, CDR2 SMNVEV, per germline (reference sequence). CDR3 length equals 15 residues. This chain's CDR3 is CASSQGRGGTDTQYF. The CDR3 DNA sequence: TGTGCCAGCAGTCAGGGGCGGGGGGGCACAGATACGCAGTATTTT.

This clonotype was recorded a few times. This sequence joins TRBV24-1 and TRBJ2-5, with 9 nucleotides matching TRBD2. The CDR3 has 16 amino acids. CDR1 is KGHDR, CDR2 SFDVKD, per germline. Unmatched junction bases numbered 8, after V lost 4 bases and J lost 3 bases. The CDR3, as DNA: TGTGCCACCAGTGACCTACGGGCTAGCGGGAAAGAGACCCAGTACTTC. As protein: CATSDLRASGKETQYF.

This clonotype has just a few counts. The chain has TRBV6-5 and TRBJ1-6, with TRBD1 matching 9 bases. J lost 9 bases, V lost 1 base, and 7 bases had no gene match. Germline values: CDR1 MNHEY, CDR2 SVGAGI. The CDR3 sequence is 16 residues long. The CDR3: CASSYFGQGQGSPLHF. The DNA for the CDR3 is TGTGCCAGCAGTTACTTTGGACAGGGGCAAGGTTCACCCCTCCACTTT.

This clonotype was observed at least ten times. In DNA, the CDR3 is TGTGCCACCGAGAGGGGACAGGGGTCTCTCCACGAGCAGTACTTC. Translation gives CATERGQGSLHEQYF. The rearrangement links TRBV15 to TRBJ2-7, with TRBD1 matching over 10 bases. The length of the CDR3 is 15 residues. With 8 bases clipped from V and 5 bases from J, the junction kept 12 bases outside the gene matches. From germline, CDR1 is LNHNV and CDR2 YYDKDF (reference sequence). The full variable domain, completed using reference TRBV15 and TRBJ2-7, is DAMVIQNPRYQVTQFGKPVTLSCSQTLNHNVMYWYQQKSSQAPKLLFHYYDKDFNNEADTPDNFQSRRPNTSFCFLDIRSPGLGDTAMYLCATERGQGSLHEQYFGPGTRLTVT.

The V and J genes are TRBV7-9 and TRBJ2-7; D is ambiguous. The CDR3 is made up of 14 amino acids. V was cut by 4 bases and J by 3 bases, with 13 bases left in between. Germline V lookup: CDR1 SEHNR, CDR2 FQNEAQ (reference sequence). Here the CDR3 reads CASSSRAPLYEQYF. The CDR3 DNA reads TGTGCCAGCAGCTCAAGGGCCCCCCTCTACGAGCAGTACTTC.

The table lists this clonotype with a few counts. V and J are TRBV20-1 and TRBJ2-6, with unresolved D. V dropped 0 bases and J dropped 0 bases, with 9 bases sitting between them. The CDR3 is made up of 16 amino acids. Germline loops: CDR1 DFQATT, CDR2 SNEGSKA (reference sequence). The DNA of the CDR3 is TGCAGTGCTAGAGATCTTCGCAGCTCTGGGGCCAACGTCCTGACTTTC. Protein: CSARDLRSSGANVLTF.

This clonotype was seen more than once but under ten times. The DNA of the CDR3 is TGTGCCAGCTCACCACCGGAAAGATTCCATTACAATGAGCAGTTCTTC. As protein: CASSPPERFHYNEQFF. The V and J genes are TRBV18 and TRBJ2-1; D is unclear. Trimming removed 0 bases from V and 4 bases from J, with 13 bases in between. This CDR3 comprises 16 residues. Germline V gene data show CDR1 as KGHSH and CDR2 as LQKENI.

The rearrangement uses TRBV6-1 and TRBJ1-2; TRBD1 matches at 8 bases. From germline, CDR1 is MNHNS and CDR2 SASEGT. V dropped 1 base and J dropped 8; count of bases not matched to a gene: 3. This CDR3 is 13 amino acids long. CDR3 sequence: CASSEGGDRGYTF. The CDR3, as DNA: TGTGCCAGCAGTGAAGGAGGGGACAGGGGCTACACCTTC.

This clonotype was counted a few times. This chain uses TRBV28 with TRBJ1-4; no reliable D call. The CDR3 contains 14 residues. Germline-derived CDR1 and CDR2 are MDHEN and SYDVKM. The V end was cut by 2 bases, the J end by 4 bases, with 8 bases between. This CDR3 reads CASSLPGINEKLFF. In DNA form, the CDR3 reads TGTGCCAGCAGTTTACCGGGGATTAATGAAAAACTGTTTTTT.

Concerning this clonotype: Just one base apart from a much larger clone, this may be a read error. V usage is TRBV5-1 and J usage is TRBJ1-1; D not certain. Germline CDR1 and CDR2: SGHRS and YFSETQ. V shed 1 base and J shed 1 base, with 8 bases lying between them. This CDR3 is built from 14 residues. Here the CDR3 reads CASSLYWANTEAFF. DNA for the CDR3: TGCGCCAGCAGCTTGTATTGGGCGAACACTGAAGCTTTCTTT.

This clonotype was counted a few times. This chain uses TRBV7-2 with TRBJ2-2; TRBD2 might be the D (7 bases). The ends were cut back, 5 bases at V and 5 bases at J, with 21 bases in the middle. Germline values: CDR1 SGHTA, CDR2 FQGNSA. The CDR3 runs to 17 residues. Here the CDR3 reads CASSPLRGGRGTGELFF. For the CDR3, the DNA is TGTGCCAGCAGCCCCCTTAGGGGGGGCCGCGGGACCGGGGAGCTGTTTTTT.

This chain connects TRBV5-1 to TRBJ2-5; a weak D match, TRBD1 (7 bases). With 4 bases removed from V and 5 bases from J, the gap between germline ends came to 15 bases. The CDR3 contains 14 residues. CDR1 is SGHRS and CDR2 is YFSETQ in the germline V gene. The chain's CDR3 is CASSRGTASETQYF. For the CDR3, the DNA is TGCGCCAGCAGCCGGGGGACAGCGAGCGAGACCCAGTACTTC. The full variable domain, in which reference TRBV5-1 and TRBJ2-5 provide the parts outside the CDR3, is KAGVTQTPRYLIKTRGQQVTLSCSPISGHRSVSWYQQTPGQGLQFLFEYFSETQRNKGNFPGRFSGRQFSNSRSEMNVSTLELGDSALYLCASSRGTASETQYFGPGTRLLVL.

This clonotype has a count of ten or more. The CDR3 nucleotides are TGTGCCAGCAGCTCAGCCTTAGGGGAAACTGAAGCTTTCTTT. It encodes CASSSALGETEAFF. The chain recombines TRBV3-1 with TRBJ1-1, with D maybe TRBD1 (5 bases). Trimming cost V 5 bases and J 5 bases, with 15 bases left between them. The CDR3 length is 14 residues. The germline V gene has CDR1 LGHDT and CDR2 YNNKEL (reference sequence).

The chain joins TRBV20-1 to TRBJ1-5; 11 nucleotides agree with TRBD1. V lost 5 bases and J lost 0; bases outside the gene matches: 12. The CDR3 consists of 18 residues. Germline CDR1 reads DFQATT; CDR2 reads SNEGSKA (reference sequence). The CDR3 DNA follows: TGCAGTGCTTCCCAGGGACAGGGGGGGAAATATAGCAATCAGCCCCAGCATTTT. Its protein is CSASQGQGGKYSNQPQHF.